The 25 T cell receptor beta chains below come from one sample, sequenced in a study of T cell responses to AZD1222 COVID-19 vaccine. Data came from immunoSEQ multiplex PCR; TCRdb stores just in-frame clones and leaves some out. This sample has under 130,000 clones, with roughly 91% found just once. Source: peripheral blood, taken on day 0 of AZD1222 vaccination. All receptors derive from an adult in good health.

The V call is TRBV12-3 or TRBV12-4, the J call TRBJ1-2; the D is unclear. The V end was cut by 6 bases, the J end by 4 bases, with 9 bases between. This CDR3 contains 12 residues. The CDR3 loop is CASSRGVYGYTF. CDR3 bases: TGTGCCAGCAGCCGAGGTGTCTATGGCTACACCTTC.

The chain employs TRBV2 and TRBJ1-2; D is unclear. Germline V gene data show CDR1 as SNHLY and CDR2 as FYNNEI. V lost 6 bases to trimming and J lost 6 bases, with 14 bases between them. The CDR3 runs to 13 residues. In DNA, the CDR3 is TGTGCCAGCAGGTCAGTTGGTGTGGATGGCTACACCTTC. Translating gives CASRSVGVDGYTF.

V usage is TRBV19 and J usage is TRBJ1-5; TRBD1 aligns across 7 bases. This CDR3 region has 19 residues. Trimming removed 6 bases from V and 0 bases from J; junction bases left unmatched: 17. Germline assignment: CDR1 LNHDA and CDR2 SQIVND (reference sequence). In nucleotides, the CDR3 is TGTGCCAGTAGCAGGACAGGCAGGACCCGTCGTTATAGCAATCAGCCCCAGCATTTT. Its translation: CASSRTGRTRRYSNQPQHF.

This chain links TRBV19 with TRBJ2-7; D remains unclear. This CDR3 region has 13 residues. Trimming pared 3 bases from V and 3 bases from J, leaving 9 bases between. The germline CDR1 and CDR2 sequences are LNHDA and SQIVND (reference sequence). The CDR3 DNA is TGTGCCAGTAGTATGGGCAGAAACTACGAGCAGTACTTC. Residues: CASSMGRNYEQYF.

There are many counts of this clone. The rearrangement joins TRBV3-1 (or the pseudogene TRBV3-2) to TRBJ1-4; D unclear. From germline, CDR1 is LGHDT and CDR2 YNNKEL (reference sequence). The V gene lost 1 base and the J gene lost 6 bases, with 18 bases spanning the gap. The CDR3 runs to 17 residues. The CDR3 reads CASSQGHYGLRDEKLFF. DNA for the CDR3: TGTGCCAGCAGCCAAGGTCACTACGGGCTTCGGGATGAAAAACTGTTTTTT.

The chain carries TRBV28 and TRBJ2-1, with TRBD1 as a possible D gene (6 bases). Germline CDR1 MDHEN, CDR2 SYDVKM. This CDR3 region has 16 residues. V shed 2 bases and J shed 0 bases, with 11 bases lying between them. DNA of the CDR3: TGTGCCAGCAGTTTAAGGCAGGGGAGCTCCTACAATGAGCAGTTCTTC. Translation: CASSLRQGSSYNEQFF.

This sequence joins TRBV3-1 (or the pseudogene TRBV3-2) and TRBJ2-3; D is tentatively TRBD1 or TRBD2 (7 bases each). Trimming cost V 6 bases and J 3 bases, with 13 bases left between them. There are 14 residues in the CDR3. Germline V gene lookup returns CDR1 LGHDT and CDR2 YNNKEL (reference sequence). DNA of the CDR3: TGTGCCAGCAGGCAGGGGGGGCTGACAGATACGCAGTATTTT. Protein sequence: CASRQGGLTDTQYF.

The rearrangement uses TRBV2 and TRBJ2-3; D gene ambiguous. CDR1 SNHLY and CDR2 FYNNEI come from the germline V gene. V lost 9 bases and J lost 2, with 12 bases in between. The CDR3 has 13 residues. The chain's CDR3 is CASGWALTDTQYF. In nucleotides, the CDR3 is TGTGCCAGTGGGTGGGCTCTCACAGATACGCAGTATTTT.

The rearrangement joins TRBV29-1 to TRBJ2-2; weak D call: TRBD1 (5 bases). Germline CDR1 and CDR2: SQVTM and ANQGSEA. This CDR3 spans 13 amino acids. Trimming left V 6 bases short and J 2 bases short, with 10 bases between. As DNA, the CDR3 is TGCAGCGTCCCGGACACCAACACCGGGGAGCTGTTTTTT. Its translation is CSVPDTNTGELFF.

This chain's CDR3 is CAISEFNPTEAFF. DNA for the CDR3: TGTGCCATCAGTGAGTTTAACCCCACTGAAGCTTTCTTT. The rearrangement links TRBV10-3 to TRBJ1-1, with D unclear. V was clipped by 1 base and J by 4 bases, with 7 bases between them. CDR1 and CDR2 (germline): ENHRY, SYGVKD. The CDR3 has 13 amino acids.

This clone was seen once. The V gene is TRBV20-1, the J gene TRBJ1-1; D is unresolved. The V end was cut by 7 bases, the J end by 0 bases, with 6 bases between. CDR3 length equals 11 residues. Germline-derived CDR1 and CDR2 are DFQATT and SNEGSKA (reference sequence). CDR3 in DNA: TGCAGTGGCTTTTTGAACACTGAAGCTTTCTTT. Its translation is CSGFLNTEAFF.

The V gene is TRBV5-1, the J gene TRBJ2-3; 10 nucleotides align to TRBD1. V shed 4 bases, J shed 4 bases, and the junction held 3 bases outside the gene matches. The CDR3 covers 14 residues. Germline CDR1 SGHRS, CDR2 YFSETQ. The CDR3 bases are TGCGCCAGCAGCAAAGACAGGGGGCCAGATACGCAGTATTTT. It translates to CASSKDRGPDTQYF. The variable domain in full, with the rest retrieved from reference TRBV5-1 and TRBJ2-3, is KAGVTQTPRYLIKTRGQQVTLSCSPISGHRSVSWYQQTPGQGLQFLFEYFSETQRNKGNFPGRFSGRQFSNSRSEMNVSTLELGDSALYLCASSKDRGPDTQYFGPGTRLTVL.

The rearrangement links TRBV18 to TRBJ2-7, with 8 bases that match TRBD1. There are 14 residues in the CDR3. Germline trimming cut 4 bases from V and 6 bases from J; bases unmatched to any gene: 8. From germline, CDR1 is KGHSH and CDR2 LQKENI. Here the CDR3 DNA reads TGTGCCAGCTCACAGGGACAGGAAGGCTCCGAGCAGTACTTC. It yields the protein CASSQGQEGSEQYF.

The V and J genes are TRBV28 and TRBJ1-1; 7 bases align to TRBD1. The germline gives CDR1 MDHEN, CDR2 SYDVKM. The CDR3 sequence is 13 residues long. Trimming removed 11 bases from V and 3 bases from J; junction bases left unmatched: 9. CDR3 coding DNA: TGTGCCTCACACAGGGGAAGGCACACTGAAGCTTTCTTT. Its protein product is CASHRGRHTEAFF.

The chain employs TRBV29-1 and TRBJ1-3, with 9 bases identical to TRBD1. The CDR3 sequence is 15 residues long. After removal of 4 bases from V and 2 bases from J, the junction contained 6 bases not matched to a gene. CDR1 and CDR2 (germline): SQVTM, ANQGSEA. The CDR3 DNA sequence: TGCAGCGTTGTTCTGGACAGGGGTACTGGAAACACCATATATTTT. It translates to CSVVLDRGTGNTIYF.

The J gene is TRBJ1-1, the V gene TRBV19; 7 positions agree with TRBD1. In germline, CDR1 is LNHDA, CDR2 SQIVND (reference sequence). The CDR3 has 15 amino acids. V dropped 6 bases and J dropped 5; count of bases not matched to a gene: 12. CDR3 residues: CASSINRGVITEAFF. CDR3 nucleotide sequence: TGTGCCAGTAGCATTAACAGGGGAGTTATTACTGAAGCTTTCTTT.

The chain has TRBV11-3 and TRBJ2-1; the match to TRBD2 covers 9 bases. Germline V gene sequence: CDR1 SGHNT, CDR2 YENEEA. V trimming: 3 bases; J trimming: 2 bases; junction bases outside the gene matches: 2. The CDR3 is 15 amino acids. The CDR3: CASSLAGGTYNEQFF. The CDR3 DNA follows: TGTGCCAGCAGCTTGGCGGGAGGGACCTACAATGAGCAGTTCTTC.

The chain combines TRBV4-1 with TRBJ2-1; 14 nucleotides line up with TRBD2. J was trimmed by 8 bases and V by 4 bases; bases with no gene match: 4. CDR1 is MGHRA and CDR2 is YSYEKL in the germline V gene. This CDR3 spans 15 amino acids. The CDR3 coding sequence is TGCGCCAGCAGCCTCCGGACTAGCGGGAGGTATGAGCAGTTCTTC. It specifies CASSLRTSGRYEQFF.

The chain combines TRBV15 with TRBJ1-3; no definite D call. This CDR3 has 16 amino acids. V was pared by 1 base and J by 0 bases, with 10 bases between. Germline V gene sequence: CDR1 LNHNV, CDR2 YYDKDF (reference sequence). The CDR3 spells CATSRVVGSSGNTIYF. In DNA form, the CDR3 reads TGTGCCACCAGCAGAGTAGTCGGGAGCTCTGGAAACACCATATATTTT.

J is TRBJ1-4 and V is TRBV30; possible D gene TRBD1, 5 bases. This CDR3 has 14 residues. V lost 2 bases, J lost 6 bases, and 13 bases lay in between. Germline V gene lookup returns CDR1 GTSNPN and CDR2 SVGIG (reference sequence). The CDR3: CAWSLGREYEKLFF. The CDR3 nucleotides are TGTGCCTGGAGTCTGGGCAGGGAGTATGAAAAACTGTTTTTT.

This clone appeared a single time. This chain links TRBV3-1 (or the pseudogene TRBV3-2) with TRBJ1-3; 7 bases are shared with TRBD1. The CDR3 totals 15 residues. The trim removed 2 bases at V and 3 bases at J, leaving 4 bases unmatched. CDR1 LGHDT and CDR2 YNNKEL come from the germline V gene (reference sequence). CDR3 sequence (DNA): TGTGCCAGCAGCCAATATGGGGACAGTGGAAACACCATATATTTT. Translating gives CASSQYGDSGNTIYF.

In its sample, this clone was seen once. CDR3 nucleotide sequence: TGCGCCAGCAGCCAAGATCTCGGTAACCAAGAGACCCAGTACTTC. This translates into CASSQDLGNQETQYF. The rearrangement uses TRBV4-3 and TRBJ2-5; D is uncertain. The CDR3 length is 15 residues. CDR1 LGHNA and CDR2 YSLEER come from the germline V gene. V was cut by 0 bases and J by 0 bases, with 8 bases left in between.

The chain uses TRBV4-2 and TRBJ2-2; 16 bases are a match to TRBD2. V shed 3 bases and J 6 bases; nucleotides not matched to a gene: 16. The CDR3 runs to 21 residues. The germline V gene encodes CDR1 LGHNA and CDR2 YNFKEQ. The CDR3 reads CASSQVPGLAGGPSIAGELFF. The CDR3 nucleotides read TGTGCCAGCAGCCAGGTCCCGGGACTAGCGGGAGGGCCAAGCATCGCCGGGGAGCTGTTTTTT.

The count of this clone is one. The V and J genes are TRBV6-5 and TRBJ2-7; no reliable D call. The germline V gene has CDR1 MNHEY and CDR2 SVGAGI. Trimming shortened V by 6 bases and J by 1 base, and 10 bases separated the two germline ends. The CDR3 has 13 residues. The CDR3 DNA sequence: TGTGCCAGCAGAGATTCAGGTTCCTACGAGCAGTACTTC. Its protein is CASRDSGSYEQYF.

The chain is built from TRBV2 and TRBJ1-6; no clear D gene. The germline gives CDR1 SNHLY, CDR2 FYNNEI. The CDR3 has 19 residues. With 2 bases removed from V and 3 bases from J, the gap between germline ends came to 20 bases. CDR3 protein: CASSEPPGRRKGYNSPLHF. The CDR3 DNA sequence: TGTGCCAGCAGTGAACCCCCAGGAAGGCGCAAGGGCTATAATTCACCCCTCCACTTT.